This T cell receptor beta chain was documented in a study of blood T cell repertoires in COVID-19. In the study overall: Both acute and convalescent COVID-19 samples were obtained from the United States, Italy and Spain. Sample material is recorded as cDNA or gDNA derived from T cells, B-cell-depleted T cells, or PBMCs.

There are 14 residues in the CDR3. J was trimmed by 5 bases and V by 5 bases; bases with no gene match: 2. In germline, CDR1 is ENHRY, CDR2 SYGVKD. Followed over time, Seattle patients had been enrolled while infection was active. The table came from immunoSEQ multiplex PCR; TCRdb's copy has only in-frame clones and leaves some out. Among 150,000 to 200,000 clones, about nine tenths were seen once, and the ten largest hold 10% to 11%. The TCR was taken from a woman aged 60-75 years with COVID-19, enrolled during active disease. Source material: peripheral blood. V usage is TRBV10-3 and J usage is TRBJ2-5, with 13 positions matching TRBD2. The CDR3 is CAISRLAGGETQYF. The CDR3, as DNA: TGTGCCATCAGTCGACTAGCGGGGGGCGAGACCCAGTACTTC.